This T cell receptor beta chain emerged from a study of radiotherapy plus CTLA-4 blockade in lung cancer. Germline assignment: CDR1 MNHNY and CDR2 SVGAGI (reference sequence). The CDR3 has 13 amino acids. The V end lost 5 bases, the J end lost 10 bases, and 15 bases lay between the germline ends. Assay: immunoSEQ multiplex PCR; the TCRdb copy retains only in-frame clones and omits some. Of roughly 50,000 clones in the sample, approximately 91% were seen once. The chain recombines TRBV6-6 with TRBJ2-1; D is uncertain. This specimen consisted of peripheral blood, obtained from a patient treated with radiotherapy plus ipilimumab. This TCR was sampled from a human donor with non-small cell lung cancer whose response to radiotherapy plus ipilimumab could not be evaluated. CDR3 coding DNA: TGTGCCAGCAGTATCCCGCAACAGTACGAGCAGTTCTTC. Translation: CASSIPQQYEQFF.